The source of this TCR beta chain is a study of cytomegalovirus exposure and HLA in healthy donors. For the study at large: According to later analysis, the same platform produced the approximately 130 validation and several hundred first-cohort repertoires.

This CDR3 is 11 amino acids long. From germline, CDR1 is LNHDA and CDR2 SQIVND (reference sequence). The V end lost 3 bases, the J end lost 9 bases, and 6 bases lay between the germline ends. The table came from immunoSEQ multiplex PCR; TCRdb's copy has only in-frame clones and leaves some out. The sample carries around 190,000 clones, about 83% recorded once. A 120-subject validation cohort, separate from the approximately 720-subject first cohort, supplied the donors. Turning to this clone: Different DNA sequences within this sample yield the same CDR3.

This TCR came from a woman under 30 in good health and CMV-seronegative. The chain is built from TRBV19 and TRBJ2-1; no firm D call. Sequencing was done on a sample of PBMCs. Here the CDR3 reads CASSMGLEQFF. The CDR3, as DNA: TGTGCCAGTAGTATGGGCCTTGAGCAGTTCTTC.